A selection of T cell receptor beta chains follows, all from one sample in a study of CD8+CD57+ T cells in acquired aplastic anemia. Each CDR3 protein is one row after TCRdb ran MiXCR on the reads. The sample gives about 150,000 distinct CDR3 sequences, about 50% of which show up once; about 30% is in the top ten. The sample consisted of sorted CD4+, CD8+, or CD8+CD57+ T cells (not recorded which) from PBMCs. The source is a human donor with aplastic anemia. The CDR3 runs from the conserved cysteine through the conserved F or W. Each record gives: V gene, D gene, J gene, clone size, CDR3 length, CDR3 DNA, CDR3 protein. D genes are given only for firm matches. Not every row has a clone size; where given, it reads once, few, many or a size class.

V: TRBV19
D: .
J: TRBJ2-3
size: many
length: 13
DNA: TGTGCCAGTTGGGGAGACACTCCAGATACGCAGTATTTT
CDR3: CASWGDTPDTQYF

V: TRBV5-1
D: .
J: TRBJ2-3
size: .
length: 13
DNA: TGCGCCAGCAGGTCAGACGGTACAGATACGCAGTATTTT
CDR3: CASRSDGTDTQYF

V: TRBV6-1
D: TRBD1
J: TRBJ2-7
size: many
length: 14
DNA: TGTGCCAGCGGCAAGGACAGGGTCATCCACGAGCAGTACTTC
CDR3: CASGKDRVIHEQYF

V: TRBV20-1
D: .
J: TRBJ1-5
size: .
length: 14
DNA: TGCAGTGCGGAAATGGTGGGGGAAGGTCAGCCCCAGCATTTT
CDR3: CSAEMVGEGQPQHF

V: TRBV2
D: TRBD1
J: TRBJ2-7
size: .
length: 13
DNA: TGTGCCAGCATTGGGACAGGGGAAGGCGAGCAGTACTTC
CDR3: CASIGTGEGEQYF

V: TRBV29-1
D: .
J: TRBJ1-6
size: few
length: 14
DNA: TGCAGCGCCGCCATCGGGGGACGTAATTCACCCCTCCACTTT
CDR3: CSAAIGGRNSPLHF

V: TRBV5-1
D: .
J: TRBJ2-7
size: .
length: 11
DNA: TGCGCCAGCAGCTTGGATGGCGAGCAGTACTTC
CDR3: CASSLDGEQYF

V: TRBV2
D: TRBD1
J: TRBJ2-7
size: .
length: 14
DNA: TGTGCCAGCAGTGAATTGGGACAGGGGAACGAGCAGTACTTC
CDR3: CASSELGQGNEQYF

V: TRBV20-1
D: .
J: TRBJ1-1
size: .
length: 13
DNA: TGCAGTGCTAGAACTGCGCTACTTTCTGAAGCTTTCTTT
CDR3: CSARTALLSEAFF

V: TRBV7-2
D: .
J: TRBJ2-5
size: once
length: 14
DNA: TGTGCCAGCAGCTTAGGTAGCGCAGGGGAGACCCAGTACTTC
CDR3: CASSLGSAGETQYF

V: TRBV10-3
D: .
J: TRBJ1-3
size: .
length: 14
DNA: TGTGCCATCAGTGAGTCTACAGGGGGAAACACCATATATTTT
CDR3: CAISESTGGNTIYF

V: TRBV10-3
D: .
J: TRBJ1-3
size: .
length: 16
DNA: TGTGCCGCCGTACCGGGAGACTATCTATCGGGAAACACCATATATTTT
CDR3: CAAVPGDYLSGNTIYF

V: TRBV5-1
D: TRBD1
J: TRBJ1-3
size: many
length: 16
DNA: TGCGCCAGCAGCGTCCATTTGACAGGGGGTGGAAACACCATATATTTT
CDR3: CASSVHLTGGGNTIYF

V: TRBV30
D: .
J: TRBJ1-6
size: .
length: 14
DNA: TGTGCCTGGAGTTCTGGCAGGGGTAATTCACCCCTCCACTTT
CDR3: CAWSSGRGNSPLHF